The 3 T cell receptor beta chains below all came from one sample that was sequenced in a study of blood T cell repertoires in COVID-19. Profiling relied on immunoSEQ multiplex PCR, and the TCRdb table lists in-frame clones only, not all of them. The profile shows more than 65,000 clones, around 88% of them singletons. The sample comprised peripheral blood. The receptors were sampled from a man aged 60 to 69 with acute or convalescent COVID-19.

The V call is TRBV3-1 (or the pseudogene TRBV3-2), the J call TRBJ2-3; tentatively, D is TRBD2 (5 bases). V was shortened by 2 bases and J by 2 bases, with 11 bases between the two germline ends. The CDR3 has 15 amino acids. CDR1 and CDR2 (germline): LGHDT, YNNKEL (reference sequence). The CDR3 sequence: CASSQTSGTTDTQYF. The CDR3, as DNA: TGTGCCAGCAGCCAAACAAGCGGAACCACAGATACGCAGTATTTT.

This chain uses TRBV7-9 with TRBJ2-7, with 10 bases lining up with TRBD1. CDR1 SEHNR and CDR2 FQNEAQ come from the germline V gene (reference sequence). The V segment lost 5 bases and the J segment 1 base; nucleotides outside the gene matches: 5. This CDR3 contains 15 residues. This CDR3 is CASSPRQGASYEQYF. The CDR3, as DNA: TGTGCCAGCAGCCCGCGACAGGGGGCTTCCTACGAGCAGTACTTC.

J is TRBJ1-2 and V is TRBV3-1 (or the pseudogene TRBV3-2), with 8 bases aligning to TRBD1. Unmatched junction bases numbered 9, after V lost 1 base and J lost 5 bases. Germline CDR1 and CDR2: LGHDT and YNNKEL (reference sequence). The CDR3 covers 16 residues. In DNA, the CDR3 is TGTGCCAGCAGCCAAGTGAGGGCAGGGGGCTTATATGGCTACACCTTC. Amino acid sequence: CASSQVRAGGLYGYTF.